The clone carrying this TCR beta chain came up a few times. The source of the sample is a study of blood T cell repertoires in COVID-19. Study-level information: Sources were T cells, B-cell-depleted T cells, or PBMCs; the material itself was cDNA or gDNA.

Assay: immunoSEQ multiplex PCR; the TCRdb copy retains only in-frame clones and omits some. This table has about 210,000 clones, approximately 82% appearing once. This CDR3 is 17 amino acids long. Trimming at V came to 5 bases and at J to 2 bases, leaving 11 bases not matched to a gene. Germline V gene lookup returns CDR1 WSHSY and CDR2 SAAADI. The TCR originated in a man aged 45 to 65 with active or convalescent COVID-19. The chain carries TRBV10-2 and TRBJ2-5; 10 bases match TRBD2. The sample taken for sequencing was peripheral blood. This chain's CDR3 is CASSPWGSGRPQETQYF. In nucleotides, the CDR3 is TGCGCCAGCAGTCCCTGGGGTAGCGGGAGGCCTCAAGAGACCCAGTACTTC.